The 4 T cell receptor beta chains reported below all come from one sample, sequenced in a study of cytomegalovirus exposure and HLA in healthy donors. This PCR relied on a set of 60 Vbeta primers and 13 Jbeta primers. TCRdb keeps only in-frame clones here, not all; method: immunoSEQ multiplex PCR. The sample lists approximately 160,000 clones; under 85% were seen once. The sample consisted of PBMCs. Every receptor here comes from a man aged 45-60 years in good health and CMV-seropositive.

The chain combines TRBV9 with TRBJ2-7; maybe TRBD1 (6 bases). V shed 0 bases and J shed 7 bases, with 17 bases lying between them. The CDR3 covers 15 residues. Germline V gives CDR1 SGDLS, CDR2 YYNGEE. The DNA of the CDR3 is TGTGCCAGCAGCGTAGAGGGGGACCCTTTATGGGAGCAGTACTTC. It yields the protein CASSVEGDPLWEQYF.

As concerns this clone: Other DNA sequences within the sample encode an identical CDR3. The rearrangement joins TRBV6-1 to TRBJ2-7; D is unresolved. Germline values: CDR1 MNHNS, CDR2 SASEGT. This CDR3 is 12 amino acids long. V was trimmed by 1 base and J by 3 bases, leaving 4 bases between them. CDR3 in DNA: TGTGCCAGCAGTGAAGGGAGCTACGAGCAGTACTTC. As protein: CASSEGSYEQYF.

The chain combines TRBV11-3 with TRBJ1-5, with 9 bases that match TRBD1. Germline loops: CDR1 SGHNT, CDR2 YENEEA. The CDR3 is made up of 16 amino acids. J was trimmed by 3 bases and V by 1 base; bases with no gene match: 4. This chain's CDR3 is CASSLGGTGFNQPQHF. The CDR3 DNA reads TGTGCCAGCAGCTTAGGCGGGACAGGGTTCAATCAGCCCCAGCATTTT.

V gene TRBV6-1 combines with J gene TRBJ1-2, with a tentative D call TRBD1 (6 bases). V lost 1 base to trimming and J lost 4 bases, with 10 bases between them. Germline V gives CDR1 MNHNS, CDR2 SASEGT. This CDR3 has 14 amino acids. CDR3 in amino acids: CASSEVGTLYGYTF. As DNA, the CDR3 is TGTGCCAGCAGTGAAGTCGGGACACTCTATGGCTACACCTTC.